One and the same sample provided the 8 T cell receptor beta chains below, sequenced in a study of T cell responses to AZD1222 COVID-19 vaccine. TCRdb's copy holds only in-frame clones and misses some; the assay was immunoSEQ multiplex PCR. The table includes 80,000 or so clones, 87% detected once. The sequencing used peripheral blood, collected on day 0 of AZD1222 vaccination. The receptors stem from an adult in good health.

V usage is TRBV29-1 and J usage is TRBJ1-2, with D tentatively TRBD1 (6 bases). The CDR3 is 11 residues long. With 8 bases removed from V and 6 bases from J, the gap between germline ends came to 13 bases. Germline assignment: CDR1 SQVTM and CDR2 ANQGSEA. The CDR3 region has the DNA TGCAGCCTAGGGGGGGCAGATGGCTACACCTTC. It encodes CSLGGADGYTF.

A few counts support this clone. This chain connects TRBV19 to TRBJ1-1; D gene unclear. This CDR3 spans 13 amino acids. V lost 1 base, J lost 6 bases, and 9 bases lay in between. Germline V gene lookup returns CDR1 LNHDA and CDR2 SQIVND (reference sequence). Here the CDR3 reads CASSIGSGPEAFF. CDR3 bases: TGTGCCAGTAGTATAGGAAGCGGCCCTGAAGCTTTCTTT.

This clone appeared once. V and J are TRBV19 and TRBJ1-5, with D possibly matching TRBD1 (6 bases). This CDR3 spans 12 amino acids. Trimming stripped 8 bases from V and 4 bases from J, with 9 bases between. Germline V gene lookup returns CDR1 LNHDA and CDR2 SQIVND (reference sequence). CDR3 residues: CASSDRNQPQHF. Here the CDR3 DNA reads TGTGCCAGTTCCGACAGGAATCAGCCCCAGCATTTT.

In DNA, the CDR3 is TGCAGCGTTCTCCTAGTCAGGGATGAGCAGTTCTTC. This gives the protein CSVLLVRDEQFF. The V and J genes are TRBV29-1 and TRBJ2-1, with D perhaps TRBD1 (5 bases). The CDR3 sequence is 12 residues long. Looked up from germline, CDR1 is SQVTM and CDR2 is ANQGSEA. The V and J ends lost 5 bases and 8 bases respectively, with 13 bases between them.

The genes are TRBV4-2 and TRBJ2-7; TRBD1 matches at 7 bases. Trimming at V came to 2 bases and at J to 2 bases, leaving 6 bases not matched to a gene. The CDR3 has 15 amino acids. Germline CDR1 is LGHNA and CDR2 is YNFKEQ. CDR3 residues: CASSQPGQPTYEQYF. CDR3 in DNA: TGTGCCAGCAGCCAACCGGGACAGCCGACCTACGAGCAGTACTTC.

CDR3 sequence (DNA): TGTGCCAGCAGCGTAGGTGGCCCTCGGACGGTTCTCACAGATACGCAGTATTTT. Translated, it gives CASSVGGPRTVLTDTQYF. The chain combines TRBV9 with TRBJ2-3; D gene uncertain. Trimming left V 0 bases short and J 2 bases short, with 19 bases between. The germline V gene encodes CDR1 SGDLS and CDR2 YYNGEE. The CDR3 spans 18 residues.

The V gene is TRBV7-3, the J gene TRBJ1-1, with D unclear. Germline-derived CDR1 and CDR2 are SGHTA and FQGTGA. V was trimmed by 1 base and J by 2 bases, leaving 8 bases between them. This CDR3 spans 14 amino acids. CDR3 loop: CASSLSALNTEAFF. As DNA, the CDR3 is TGTGCCAGCAGCTTAAGCGCGCTTAACACTGAAGCTTTCTTT.

This clone was counted once. The V call is TRBV19, the J call TRBJ2-2; D uncertain. The length of the CDR3 is 16 residues. Germline CDR1 LNHDA, CDR2 SQIVND (reference sequence). Between the trimmed V and J ends, which lost 6 bases and 0 bases, there was a span of 14 bases. The chain's CDR3 is CASSAFRVANTGELFF. The DNA for the CDR3 is TGTGCCAGTAGCGCCTTTAGGGTGGCGAACACCGGGGAGCTGTTTTTT.